The rows below give T cell receptor beta chains drawn from one sample of a study of CD8 T cells in cerebrospinal fluid in Alzheimer's disease. From its re-call of the 10x single-cell sequencing reads, TCRdb lists each CDR3 protein once, without DNA. The sample's table shows about 520 distinct CDR3 sequences. Sequenced sample: cerebrospinal fluid. The receptors shown here come from a human donor with Alzheimer's disease. CDR3s include the opening cysteine and the closing phenylalanine or tryptophan. The order of the fields is CDR3 length, J gene, clone size, V gene, CDR3 protein. Expanded clones are given a class, and other clones once, few, many or no size at all.

16,TRBJ2-7,medium-sized,TRBV11-2,CASSSLNRDGPYEQYF
17,TRBJ2-1,NA,TRBV11-2,CASSLETSGGTYNEQFF
14,TRBJ2-5,hyperexpanded,TRBV24-1,CATSGGTSGETQYF
15,TRBJ1-2,large,TRBV9,CASSVSWTGGNGYTF
15,TRBJ1-3,NA,TRBV7-2,CASSLYSLSGNTIYF
16,TRBJ2-1,large,TRBV6-6,CASTNSRASSYNEQFF
15,TRBJ2-7,large,TRBV5-4,CASSSPGQGSYEQYF
16,TRBJ2-1,medium-sized,TRBV11-2,CASSEIAGGPYNEQFF
13,TRBJ2-7,medium-sized,TRBV6-2/TRBV6-3,CASSLGGPYEQYF
12,TRBJ1-6,medium-sized,TRBV4-2,CASSQDPSPLHF
12,TRBJ2-3,medium-sized,TRBV7-9,CASSSSQDTQYF
14,TRBJ2-7,large,TRBV7-9,CASSFSRGEDEQYF
14,TRBJ1-2,large,TRBV27,CASSPDTAPYGYTF
12,TRBJ1-1,large,TRBV6-5,CASSSDYTEAFF
16,TRBJ2-3,NA,TRBV20-1,CSARKTSGAPGDTQYF
15,TRBJ2-1,NA,TRBV7-2,CASSQGQGRHNEQFF
15,TRBJ2-2,large,TRBV2,CASPLGGRRTGELFF
11,TRBJ1-2,large,TRBV20-1,CSASPDYGYTF
14,TRBJ2-2,medium-sized,TRBV29-1,CSVGSDRSTGELFF
15,TRBJ2-3,hyperexpanded,TRBV5-1,CASSFGAAPTDTQYF
15,TRBJ2-5,medium-sized,TRBV27,CASSFAGATQETQYF
15,TRBJ2-3,large,TRBV28,CATAPRGSRPDTQYF
11,TRBJ2-7,medium-sized,TRBV19,CASSNSGEQYF
16,TRBJ2-4,large,TRBV5-1,CASSSAALLAKNIQYF
16,TRBJ2-5,large,TRBV11-2,CASSPLGGGSQETQYF
15,TRBJ1-1,large,TRBV30,CAWALGTQGNTEAFF
14,TRBJ2-5,NA,TRBV20-1,CSASGAVGRGTQYF
15,TRBJ2-7,medium-sized,TRBV18,CASSPGREGTYEQYF
16,TRBJ2-4,medium-sized,TRBV4-2,CASSQGQDLAKNIQYF
13,TRBJ2-5,large,TRBV7-2,CASSRNGEETQYF
17,TRBJ2-3,large,TRBV7-9,CASSSPQGTGGTDTQYF
14,TRBJ2-2,large,TRBV5-5,CASSFGGNTGELFF
13,TRBJ2-7,large,TRBV5-6,CASSFITAYEQYF
11,TRBJ1-3,large,TRBV20-1,CSARDPNTIYF
15,TRBJ2-7,medium-sized,TRBV4-3,CASSPGTGSEHEQYF
16,TRBJ1-2,medium-sized,TRBV27,CASSLNLGEDNYGYTF
15,TRBJ2-7,large,TRBV4-1,CASSQASRAWNEQYF
13,TRBJ2-1,large,TRBV7-2,CASSLGVSGEQFF
13,TRBJ2-3,large,TRBV19,CASSINGADTQYF
15,TRBJ1-6,large,TRBV12-5,CASGSGGSYNSPLHF
17,TRBJ2-1,medium-sized,TRBV20-1,CSARDTPRGTTFNEQFF
14,TRBJ2-3,large,TRBV10-3,CAIGEGTSTDTQYF
12,TRBJ1-2,NA,TRBV2,CASSDDSYGYTF
15,TRBJ1-3,medium-sized,TRBV7-6,CASSQNHPSGNTIYF
13,TRBJ1-4,medium-sized,TRBV3-1,CASSQDLAEKLFF
15,TRBJ2-7,large,TRBV28,CASSSWSGRGDEQYF
15,TRBJ2-7,large,TRBV6-2/TRBV6-3,CASSFTGASSYEQYF
16,TRBJ1-6,large,TRBV12-3/TRBV12-4,CASSTERFSVGSPLHF
15,TRBJ2-7,large,TRBV10-3,CAISGGTSGVYEQYF
13,TRBJ2-1,medium-sized,TRBV19,CASSITHYNEQFF
14,TRBJ2-7,large,TRBV3-1,CASSSRGQTYEQYF